Presented here are 21 T cell receptor beta chains from one specimen sequenced in a study of blood T cell repertoires in COVID-19. Sequencing used immunoSEQ multiplex PCR; TCRdb keeps in-frame clones, though not all of them. The sample includes around 62,000 clones, almost 85% of them seen just once. Sequenced input: peripheral blood. These receptors came from a man aged 45-60 years with active COVID-19.

The V gene is TRBV7-2, the J gene TRBJ1-5, with D perhaps matching TRBD1 (5 bases). The length of the CDR3 is 15 residues. CDR1 is SGHTA, CDR2 FQGNSA, per germline. Trimming left V 1 base short and J 3 bases short, with 10 bases between. The DNA of the CDR3 is TGTGCCAGCAGCTTAGGGTCGGGGGACAATCAGCCCCAGCATTTT. Protein: CASSLGSGDNQPQHF. Full variable domain (outside the CDR3, taken from reference TRBV7-2 and TRBJ1-5): GAGVSQSPSNKVTEKGKDVELRCDPISGHTALYWYRQSLGQGLEFLIYFQGNSAPDKSGLPSDRFSAERTGGSVSTLTIQRTQQEDSAVYLCASSLGSGDNQPQHFGDGTRLSIL.

The chain joins TRBV4-3 to TRBJ2-1; 14 bases align to TRBD2. Trimming cost V 0 bases and J 7 bases; bases outside gene matches: 20. From germline, CDR1 is LGHNA and CDR2 YSLEER. This CDR3 spans 22 amino acids. CDR3 DNA: TGCGCCAGCAGCCAAGAAGATAAGGGGACTAGCGGGGGCAATCCGTATAGAAATGAGCAGTTCTTC. Translating it yields CASSQEDKGTSGGNPYRNEQFF.

The chain uses TRBV29-1 and TRBJ2-3; D may be TRBD2 (6 bases). V was clipped by 4 bases and J by 4 bases, with 12 bases between them. Looked up from germline, CDR1 is SQVTM and CDR2 is ANQGSEA. The CDR3 runs 13 residues. The CDR3 protein is CSVGGGIADTQYF. The CDR3 DNA follows: TGCAGCGTTGGTGGAGGGATAGCAGATACGCAGTATTTT.

The V and J genes are TRBV11-2 and TRBJ2-1; TRBD2 agrees at 10 bases. The trim removed 4 bases at V and 5 bases at J, leaving 17 bases unmatched. In germline, CDR1 is SGHAT, CDR2 FQNNGV. The CDR3 runs to 19 residues. In DNA form, the CDR3 reads TGTGCCAGCAGCTCCCCGGGGAGCGGGAGGGCCCTCTTCCACAATGAGCAGTTCTTC. This gives the protein CASSSPGSGRALFHNEQFF.

This chain connects TRBV5-1 to TRBJ1-5, with TRBD1 matching 7 bases. Looked up from germline, CDR1 is SGHRS and CDR2 is YFSETQ. After removal of 4 bases from V and 1 base from J, the junction contained 11 bases not matched to a gene. The CDR3 spans 17 residues. CDR3 nucleotide sequence: TGCGCCAGCAGCCTAGGGGGCGGGCTGGGGAGCAATCAGCCCCAGCATTTT. It translates to CASSLGGGLGSNQPQHF.

This clone was observed a few times. This chain connects TRBV11-2 to TRBJ2-7; possibly TRBD2 for D (5 bases). Germline V gives CDR1 SGHAT, CDR2 FQNNGV. The CDR3 contains 14 residues. V lost 5 bases and J 4 bases, leaving 15 bases between the germline ends. The CDR3 loop reads CASSPIRGNYEQYF. As DNA, the CDR3 is TGTGCCAGCAGCCCCATTCGGGGAAATTACGAGCAGTACTTC.

The chain is built from TRBV18 and TRBJ1-1; maybe TRBD1 (6 bases). Germline CDR1 and CDR2: KGHSH and LQKENI. The CDR3 is 14 amino acids. The V gene lost 6 bases and the J gene lost 1 base, with 12 bases spanning the gap. DNA for the CDR3: TGTGCCAGCTCGGCCGGGACACAGAACACTGAAGCTTTCTTT. It encodes CASSAGTQNTEAFF.

This chain links TRBV4-3 with TRBJ1-3; D gene ambiguous. In germline, CDR1 is LGHNA, CDR2 YSLEER. V was pared by 3 bases and J by 8 bases, with 14 bases between. The CDR3 consists of 14 residues. The CDR3: CASSHIARLDTIYF. CDR3 coding DNA: TGCGCCAGCAGCCACATCGCCAGGTTGGACACCATATATTTT.

The chain recombines TRBV7-2 with TRBJ2-7; 7 bases line up with TRBD2. Germline loops: CDR1 SGHTA, CDR2 FQGNSA. V lost 7 bases to trimming and J lost 5 bases; unmatched junction nucleotides: 8. CDR3 length: 13 amino acids. The CDR3 bases are TGTGCCAGCATGGCGGCGGGAGTCGACGAGCAGTACTTC. This codes for CASMAAGVDEQYF.

The chain combines TRBV7-2 with TRBJ2-3; TRBD2 might be the D (5 bases). V lost 3 bases, J lost 1 base, and 17 bases lay in between. The germline V gene encodes CDR1 SGHTA and CDR2 FQGNSA. The CDR3 is 17 residues long. CDR3 sequence: CASSFRARWRGTDTQYF. CDR3 DNA sequence: TGTGCCAGCAGCTTTAGGGCTAGATGGCGGGGCACAGATACGCAGTATTTT.

The chain recombines TRBV11-3 with TRBJ2-1, with 8 bases lining up with TRBD1. Germline CDR1 reads SGHNT; CDR2 reads YENEEA. Losses at the gene ends were 6 bases for V and 8 bases for J; bases not matched to a gene: 6. The CDR3 spans 13 residues. CDR3 nucleotide sequence: TGTGCCAGCAGTGAGGACAGGGCCGATGAGCAGTTCTTC. Amino acid sequence: CASSEDRADEQFF.

The gene calls are TRBV6-6 and TRBJ2-3, with TRBD2 matching 11 bases. The J segment lost 3 bases and the V segment lost 6 bases, leaving 8 bases of the junction unmatched. There are 16 residues in the CDR3. Germline V gene data show CDR1 as MNHNY and CDR2 as SVGAGI (reference sequence). CDR3 sequence (DNA): TGTGCCAGCAGCACTACCACTAGCGGGGGAACAGATACGCAGTATTTT. Amino acid sequence: CASSTTTSGGTDTQYF.

This clone showed up just a few times. Other DNA sequences from this sample encode an identical CDR3 as well. The chain links TRBV2 to TRBJ1-6; TRBD1 might be the D (6 bases). V gave up 3 bases and J gave up 5 bases, with 8 bases separating them. Germline values: CDR1 SNHLY, CDR2 FYNNEI. This CDR3 is built from 14 residues. The CDR3 coding sequence is TGTGCCAGCAGTGAGGCAGGGGATAATTCACCCCTCCACTTT. Encoded protein: CASSEAGDNSPLHF. Supplemented by reference TRBV2 and TRBJ1-6, the full variable domain reads EPEVTQTPSHQVTQMGQEVILRCVPISNHLYFYWYRQILGQKVEFLVSFYNNEISEKSEIFDDQFSVERPDGSNFTLKIRSTKLEDSAMYFCASSEAGDNSPLHFGNGTRLTVT.

The rearrangement links TRBV7-2 to TRBJ2-1; 10 bases map to TRBD1. This CDR3 region has 12 residues. The V and J ends lost 11 bases and 6 bases, in that order; junction bases with no gene match: 4. The germline gives CDR1 SGHTA, CDR2 FQGNSA. The CDR3 here is CAGRTGGNEQFF. Here the CDR3 DNA reads TGTGCCGGTCGGACAGGGGGCAATGAGCAGTTCTTC.

V usage is TRBV7-9 and J usage is TRBJ1-1, with D possibly matching TRBD1 (5 bases). There are 14 residues in the CDR3. Germline V CDR1 and CDR2: SEHNR, FQNEAQ (reference sequence). The V and J ends lost 5 bases and 0 bases respectively, with 10 bases between them. CDR3 in amino acids: CASSRGELNTEAFF. CDR3 DNA sequence: TGTGCCAGCAGCCGGGGGGAACTGAACACTGAAGCTTTCTTT.

The chain has TRBV5-1 and TRBJ2-2; TRBD1 is a possible D gene (5 bases). Trimming took off 3 bases at V and 2 bases at J, with 14 bases between the two ends. Germline CDR1 SGHRS, CDR2 YFSETQ. The CDR3 length is 16 residues. CDR3 in DNA: TGCGCCAGCAGCTCATACCTAAGGGGAAACACCGGGGAGCTGTTTTTT. It is translated as CASSSYLRGNTGELFF.

This clone has a single count. V gene TRBV10-2 combines with J gene TRBJ1-2, with unresolved D. The CDR3 contains 13 residues. Germline-derived CDR1 and CDR2 are WSHSY and SAAADI. V was clipped by 1 base and J by 2 bases, with 5 bases between them. The CDR3 DNA sequence: TGCGCCAGCAGTGAGTTCAGGAACTATGGCTACACCTTC. Translation: CASSEFRNYGYTF.

The chain recombines TRBV11-3 with TRBJ2-7, with no clear D. Germline lookup yields CDR1 SGHNT and CDR2 YENEEA. Trimming pared 1 base from V and 2 bases from J, leaving 15 bases between. This CDR3 has 16 amino acids. CDR3 protein: CASSLVYEHSPYEQYF. CDR3 nucleotide sequence: TGTGCCAGCAGCTTAGTGTACGAGCACTCCCCCTACGAGCAGTACTTC.

The chain joins TRBV5-4 to TRBJ2-4; TRBD2 matches 7 bases. The CDR3 spans 17 residues. V was clipped by 1 base and J by 1 base; unmatched bases: 8. CDR1 and CDR2 (germline): SGHNT, YYREEE (reference sequence). The CDR3 DNA reads as TGTGCCAGCAGCTTGAGAGCGGGGAGTGGTGCCAAAAACATTCAGTACTTC. Protein sequence: CASSLRAGSGAKNIQYF.

V and J are TRBV5-1 and TRBJ2-1, with 7 bases lining up with TRBD2. CDR1 and CDR2 from the germline V gene are SGHRS and YFSETQ. With V trimmed by 4 bases and J by 16 bases, 11 bases remained unmatched. The CDR3 covers 12 residues. This CDR3 is CASSGELAAPFF. CDR3 DNA: TGCGCCAGCAGCGGAGAGCTAGCGGCTCCCTTCTTC.

The V and J genes are TRBV5-5 and TRBJ2-2; TRBD1 might be the D (5 bases). Trimming pared 1 base from V and 6 bases from J, leaving 7 bases between. The CDR3 contains 13 residues. Germline V gives CDR1 SGHKS, CDR2 YYEKEE (reference sequence). DNA for the CDR3: TGTGCCAGCAGCTTGAAAGGGGCCGGGGAGCTGTTTTTT. Translated: CASSLKGAGELFF.